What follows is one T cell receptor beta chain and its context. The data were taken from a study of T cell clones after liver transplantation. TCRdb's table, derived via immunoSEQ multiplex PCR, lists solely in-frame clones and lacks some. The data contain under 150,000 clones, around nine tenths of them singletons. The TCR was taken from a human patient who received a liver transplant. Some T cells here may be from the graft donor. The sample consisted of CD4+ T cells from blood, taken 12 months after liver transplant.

Here the CDR3 DNA reads TGTGCCAGCTCACCTATAGCGGGAGCGACAGATACGCAGTATTTT. Its protein product is CASSPIAGATDTQYF. The rearrangement uses TRBV18 and TRBJ2-3; 9 bases match TRBD2. Germline lookup yields CDR1 KGHSH and CDR2 LQKENI. J lost 3 bases, V lost 3 bases, and 4 bases had no gene match. CDR3 size: 15 residues. The complete variable domain, with remaining parts taken from reference TRBV18 and TRBJ2-3, reads NAGVMQNPRHLVRRRGQEARLRCSPMKGHSHVYWYRQLPEEGLKFMVYLQKENIIDESGMPKERFSAEFPKEGPSILRIQQVVRGDSAAYFCASSPIAGATDTQYFGPGTRLTVL.